Following are 25 T cell receptor beta chains from one sample sequenced in a study of blood T cell repertoires in COVID-19. Sequenced by immunoSEQ multiplex PCR; TCRdb stores in-frame clones only, minus some. The repertoire holds over 200,000 clones, with 75% to 90% as singletons. Sample: peripheral blood. These receptors were taken from a human donor in a cohort sampled during active COVID-19.

The rearrangement links TRBV4-3 to TRBJ2-1, with TRBD2 identical over 10 bases. V lost 0 bases, J lost 5 bases, and 7 bases stayed unmatched. Looked up from germline, CDR1 is LGHNA and CDR2 is YSLEER. This CDR3 comprises 17 residues. The CDR3 loop reads CASSQEWASGSDNEQFF. CDR3 in DNA: TGCGCCAGCAGCCAAGAATGGGCTAGCGGGAGTGACAATGAGCAGTTCTTC.

V usage is TRBV10-3 and J usage is TRBJ2-7; TRBD1 matches 7 bases. The CDR3 has 13 amino acids. V lost 9 bases and J lost 3; bases outside the gene matches: 8. Germline V gives CDR1 ENHRY, CDR2 SYGVKD. The CDR3 DNA reads as TGTGCCATAAAAAACACAGGGGTCTACGAGCAGTACTTC. Translation gives CAIKNTGVYEQYF.

This chain joins TRBV6-2 or TRBV6-3 and TRBJ2-3, with D unresolved. The CDR3 contains 11 residues. Trimming left V 6 bases short and J 6 bases short, with 7 bases between. The germline V gene has CDR1 MNHEY and CDR2 SVGEGT. CDR3 residues: CASSPADTQYF. In DNA form, the CDR3 reads TGTGCCAGCAGCCCTGCGGATACGCAGTATTTT.

CDR3 amino acids: CASSEALEGALYEQYF. The CDR3 nucleotides are TGTGCCAGCAGTGAAGCATTGGAGGGAGCTCTCTACGAGCAGTACTTC. The gene calls are TRBV6-1 and TRBJ2-7; weak D call: TRBD2 (6 bases). V lost 0 bases, J lost 3 bases, and 15 bases lay in between. CDR1 is MNHNS and CDR2 is SASEGT in the germline V gene. The CDR3 is 16 residues long.

This clone is a singleton in its sample. The gene calls are TRBV7-2 and TRBJ2-2; 8 bases align to TRBD1. The CDR3 is 16 amino acids. The germline V gene encodes CDR1 SGHTA and CDR2 FQGNSA. V gave up 6 bases and J gave up 1 base; unmatched junction bases: 7. The DNA of the CDR3 is TGTGCCAGCAGTCGACAGGGGTCTATGAACACCGGGGAGCTGTTTTTT. This codes for CASSRQGSMNTGELFF. Full variable domain (remainder filled in from reference TRBV7-2 and TRBJ2-2): GAGVSQSPSNKVTEKGKDVELRCDPISGHTALYWYRQSLGQGLEFLIYFQGNSAPDKSGLPSDRFSAERTGGSVSTLTIQRTQQEDSAVYLCASSRQGSMNTGELFFGEGSRLTVL.

On this clone: A far larger clone is one base from this, pointing to a likely read error. The rearrangement uses TRBV5-6 and TRBJ1-2; 7 positions match TRBD1. CDR1 is SGHDT, CDR2 YYEEEE, per germline. The CDR3 is 13 residues long. With 4 bases clipped from V and 2 bases from J, the junction kept 2 bases outside the gene matches. CDR3 residues: CASSTGQNYGYTF. CDR3 bases: TGTGCCAGCAGCACGGGACAGAACTATGGCTACACCTTC.

The J gene is TRBJ2-7, the V gene TRBV5-4; 11 positions agree with TRBD2. The CDR3 is made up of 16 amino acids. V was clipped by 0 bases and J by 5 bases; unmatched bases: 7. The germline V gene has CDR1 SGHNT and CDR2 YYREEE (reference sequence). CDR3 region: CASSLDSGRARNEQYF. The CDR3 coding sequence is TGTGCCAGCAGCTTGGATAGCGGGAGGGCCCGGAACGAGCAGTACTTC.

The chain is built from TRBV12-3 or TRBV12-4 and TRBJ2-7; 9 bases agree with TRBD1. This CDR3 region has 13 residues. The ends lost 6 bases at V and 3 bases at J; junction bases unmatched: 3. Here the CDR3 DNA reads TGTGCCAGCAGGAAGACAGGGGGCTACGAGCAGTACTTC. Protein: CASRKTGGYEQYF.

In its sample, this clone was seen a few times. The V and J genes are TRBV27 and TRBJ2-7, with TRBD1 matching 9 bases. This CDR3 is 14 amino acids long. Trimming at V came to 6 bases and at J to 3 bases, leaving 6 bases not matched to a gene. Germline V gives CDR1 MNHEY, CDR2 SMNVEV (reference sequence). As DNA, the CDR3 is TGTGCCAGCAGGGGACAGGGAATGCGCTACGAGCAGTACTTC. This translates into CASRGQGMRYEQYF.

The gene calls are TRBV6-6 and TRBJ2-4, with D perhaps TRBD1 (6 bases). In germline, CDR1 is MNHNY, CDR2 SVGAGI (reference sequence). This CDR3 has 16 amino acids. V shed 4 bases and J shed 0 bases, with 13 bases lying between them. The CDR3 region is CASSSTGMGAKNIQYF. The DNA of the CDR3 is TGTGCCAGCAGTTCGACAGGCATGGGAGCCAAAAACATTCAGTACTTC.

This clone has only a few counts. This sequence joins TRBV27 and TRBJ2-3; TRBD2 agrees at 8 bases. CDR3 length equals 15 residues. Germline V CDR1 and CDR2: MNHEY, SMNVEV (reference sequence). V lost 4 bases, J lost 2 bases, and 5 bases stayed unmatched. The CDR3 is CASSWAGGPTDTQYF. The DNA for the CDR3 is TGTGCCAGCAGTTGGGCGGGAGGCCCCACAGATACGCAGTATTTT.

V is TRBV2 and J is TRBJ1-1; a possible D gene is TRBD1 (6 bases). The V end lost 8 bases, the J end lost 0 bases, and 10 bases lay between the germline ends. The CDR3 is 13 residues long. Germline V lookup: CDR1 SNHLY, CDR2 FYNNEI. The CDR3 loop is CASLRQVNTEAFF. The CDR3 DNA reads TGTGCCAGCCTTAGACAGGTGAACACTGAAGCTTTCTTT.

The chain combines TRBV5-5 with TRBJ2-1; 11 bases agree with TRBD2. The CDR3 has 17 residues. V gave up 0 bases and J gave up 2 bases; unmatched junction bases: 4. CDR1 and CDR2 (germline): SGHKS, YYEKEE (reference sequence). CDR3: CASSLGYSGRAYNEQFF. The CDR3 nucleotides read TGTGCCAGCAGCTTGGGATATAGCGGGAGGGCCTACAATGAGCAGTTCTTC.

The chain combines TRBV29-1 with TRBJ1-2; weak D call: TRBD1 (6 bases). V gave up 6 bases and J gave up 1 base, with 9 bases separating them. The germline V gene encodes CDR1 SQVTM and CDR2 ANQGSEA. The CDR3 is 12 residues long. In DNA, the CDR3 is TGCAGCGTCGCGGACAGTAACTATGGCTACACCTTC. Protein product: CSVADSNYGYTF.

In nucleotides, the CDR3 is TGTGCCAGCAGCTTGGACAGGGGAACAGATACGCAGTATTTT. Its protein is CASSLDRGTDTQYF. The chain is built from TRBV7-9 and TRBJ2-3; TRBD1 matches 9 bases. Per germline, CDR1 SEHNR and CDR2 FQNEAQ (reference sequence). This CDR3 is 14 amino acids long. V dropped 3 bases and J dropped 3; count of bases not matched to a gene: 1.

This chain joins TRBV4-2 and TRBJ2-4; 10 nucleotides line up with TRBD1. The CDR3 runs to 17 residues. Trimming took 1 base from V and 2 from J; bases not matched to a gene: 5. Germline V lookup: CDR1 LGHNA, CDR2 YNFKEQ. Written as DNA, the CDR3 is TGTGCCAGCAGCCAAGTTTGGGACAGGGGTTCCAAAAACATTCAGTACTTC. It yields the protein CASSQVWDRGSKNIQYF.

The chain carries TRBV6-5 and TRBJ2-7, with a possible D match to TRBD1 (5 bases). V lost 5 bases and J 6 bases, leaving 11 bases between the germline ends. The germline V gene has CDR1 MNHEY and CDR2 SVGAGI. The CDR3 consists of 12 residues. The CDR3 DNA reads as TGTGCCAGCAGTCCCGACAGAGGCGAGCAGTACTTC. Translated: CASSPDRGEQYF.

This chain joins TRBV6-6 and TRBJ1-1, with D unresolved. V dropped 1 base and J dropped 1 base, with 10 bases sitting between them. The CDR3 covers 15 residues. Germline assignment: CDR1 MNHNY and CDR2 SVGAGI (reference sequence). In DNA form, the CDR3 reads TGTGCCAGCAGTTACTTCGGGGTTCAGAACACTGAAGCTTTCTTT. It yields the protein CASSYFGVQNTEAFF.

The CDR3 loop reads CASSQDLVGLAGVGSTDTQYF. In nucleotides, the CDR3 is TGCGCCAGCAGCCAAGATCTTGTAGGACTAGCGGGAGTCGGAAGCACAGATACGCAGTATTTT. The chain is built from TRBV4-3 and TRBJ2-3; 13 bases fit TRBD2. This CDR3 is 21 amino acids long. Losses at the gene ends were 0 bases for V and 0 bases for J; bases not matched to a gene: 12. The germline V gene encodes CDR1 LGHNA and CDR2 YSLEER.

The rearrangement links TRBV19 to TRBJ2-7, with D possibly matching TRBD2 (5 bases). Germline CDR1 is LNHDA and CDR2 is SQIVND (reference sequence). This CDR3 contains 14 residues. V dropped 6 bases and J dropped 0 bases, with 12 bases sitting between them. CDR3 sequence (DNA): TGTGCCAGTAGGGGTAGCGCCGTCTCCTACGAGCAGTACTTC. This encodes CASRGSAVSYEQYF.

The chain combines TRBV18 with TRBJ2-7; 8 bases agree with TRBD1. From germline, CDR1 is KGHSH and CDR2 LQKENI. J lost 5 bases, V lost 4 bases, and 10 bases had no gene match. CDR3 size: 15 residues. CDR3 nucleotides: TGTGCCAGCTCACTCCTTAGGACAGGGTTGGACGAGCAGTACTTC. Amino acids: CASSLLRTGLDEQYF.

This clone has a handful of counts. The rearrangement joins TRBV5-1 to TRBJ1-4, with D perhaps matching TRBD1 (6 bases). The CDR3 has 12 residues. CDR1 is SGHRS and CDR2 is YFSETQ in the germline V gene. Trimming removed 1 base at V and 8 bases at J, with 6 bases between. Written as DNA, the CDR3 is TGCGCCAGCAGCTTGCAGGGGGAAAAACTGTTTTTT. Its translation is CASSLQGEKLFF.

This sequence joins TRBV10-1 and TRBJ2-7, with 8 bases lining up with TRBD1. Germline CDR1 and CDR2: WNHNN and SYGVQD (reference sequence). CDR3 length: 15 residues. Trimming cost V 3 bases and J 0 bases; bases outside gene matches: 4. The CDR3 spells CASSDGQGSSYEQYF. The CDR3 DNA follows: TGCGCCAGCAGTGATGGACAGGGTAGCTCCTACGAGCAGTACTTC.

This clone was detected once. The chain couples TRBV5-1 to TRBJ1-4; D unresolved. Germline assignment: CDR1 SGHRS and CDR2 YFSETQ. The CDR3 is 14 residues long. Trimming cost V 0 bases and J 5 bases, with 8 bases left between them. CDR3 sequence (DNA): TGCGCCAGCAGCTTGGATGGCTTGAATGAAAAACTGTTTTTT. Amino acids: CASSLDGLNEKLFF.

V gene TRBV6-5 combines with J gene TRBJ2-7, with D tentatively TRBD1 (6 bases). The CDR3 is 14 amino acids. The V gene's germline CDR1 is MNHEY and CDR2 SVGAGI. The V and J ends lost 6 bases and 7 bases respectively, with 19 bases between them. CDR3 in amino acids: CASSLRDTLGEQYF. The CDR3 DNA sequence: TGTGCCAGCAGCCTCCGGGACACCCTTGGTGAGCAGTACTTC.